This entry describes one T cell receptor (beta chain). Its antigen is not known. Using a J-beta primer mix together with a sample-barcoded 5' primer, a second PCR was run for roughly 7 to 11 cycles. Each CDR3 protein gets one entry after TCRdb re-called the 5' RACE reads with MiXCR. The table lists about 1,500,000 distinct CDR3 sequences, 28% of them singletons. The CDR3 extends over 14 amino acids. V gave up 4 bases and J gave up 1 base, with 10 bases separating them. Germline V gene lookup returns CDR1 MNHEY and CDR2 SMNVEV (reference sequence). This entry comes from a study of blood T cells in healthy people across ages. General study results and limits: It was not possible, with unsorted PBMCs, to conclusively compare naive and antigen-experienced cells.

The TCR originated in a woman aged 25 to 39 in good health. V usage is TRBV27 and J usage is TRBJ2-5; D is uncertain. The sample was blood. The CDR3 spells CASSSQDSQETQYF. The CDR3 DNA reads as TGTGCCAGCAGTTCGCAGGATTCCCAAGAGACCCAGTACTTC.